This is a list of T cell receptor beta chains from one sample in a study of blood T cell repertoires in COVID-19. The method was immunoSEQ multiplex PCR; TCRdb's version includes in-frame clones alone and lacks a portion of them. Of more than 200,000 clones listed, over 70% were seen once; the top ten hold approximately 8%. The sequenced sample consisted of peripheral blood. The receptors originated from a woman of 80 years or more with acute or convalescent COVID-19. The CDR3 runs from the conserved cysteine through the conserved F or W. The D gene is left open where the match is weak. Some rows mark clone size as missing; the rest say once, few, many or name a class of expanded clone.

NA TRBJ2-5 NA TRBV12-5 CASGLGASAKETQYF TGTGCTAGTGGTTTGGGGGCTAGCGCCAAAGAGACCCAGTACTTC
NA TRBJ2-1 TRBD1 TRBV6-5 CASRMRGPYNEQFF TGTGCCAGCAGAATGAGGGGGCCCTACAATGAGCAGTTCTTC
NA TRBJ2-2 NA TRBV19 CASSKINGLLTGELFF TGTGCCAGTAGTAAGATCAATGGGCTTTTAACCGGGGAGCTGTTTTTT
NA TRBJ1-4 TRBD1 TRBV19 CASSLTGGHEKLFF TGTGCCAGTAGCCTGACAGGGGGGCACGAAAAACTGTTTTTT
NA TRBJ2-7 TRBD2 TRBV10-3 CAISEAAGAIEQYF TGTGCCATCAGTGAGGCAGCGGGAGCTATCGAGCAGTACTTC
NA TRBJ1-6 NA TRBV7-3 CASSLIGTRNSPLHF TGTGCCAGCAGCTTAATCGGGACAAGAAATTCACCCCTCCACTTT
NA TRBJ2-3 TRBD2 TRBV19 CASSTSGSGTDTQYF TGTGCCAGTAGTACTAGCGGGAGTGGCACAGATACGCAGTATTTT
NA TRBJ2-1 NA TRBV5-4 CASSLPTWEGSEQFF TGTGCCAGCAGCTTGCCAACCTGGGAAGGGAGTGAGCAGTTCTTC
NA TRBJ1-1 NA TRBV28 CASSLRVAPTEAFF TGTGCCAGCAGTTTACGGGTGGCCCCGACTGAAGCTTTCTTT
NA TRBJ1-2 NA TRBV5-1 CASSQSGGQDYGYTF TGCGCCAGCAGTCAAAGCGGGGGGCAGGACTATGGCTACACCTTC
few TRBJ1-5 NA TRBV7-3 CASSVTLSNQPQHF TGTGCCAGCAGCGTGACACTTAGCAATCAGCCCCAGCATTTT
NA TRBJ2-5 TRBD2 TRBV9 CASSVERSGGETQYF TGTGCCAGCAGCGTAGAAAGGTCGGGAGGAGAGACCCAGTACTTC
NA TRBJ1-4 NA TRBV30 CAWSGQVNEKLFF TGTGCCTGGTCTGGGCAGGTTAATGAAAAACTGTTTTTT
NA TRBJ2-5 TRBD2 TRBV6-2/TRBV6-3 CASSSGLAGVETQYF TGTGCCAGCAGTTCGGGACTAGCGGGAGTAGAGACCCAGTACTTC
few TRBJ2-2 NA TRBV6-6 CASNSHRAGELFF TGTGCCAGCAACTCTCACAGGGCCGGGGAGCTGTTTTTT
NA TRBJ2-3 TRBD1 TRBV10-3 CAIRGQGLDTQYF TGTGCCATCAGGGGACAGGGGTTAGATACGCAGTATTTT
NA TRBJ1-1 NA TRBV5-4 CASSSSGRGEPEAFF TGTGCCAGCAGCTCCTCGGGACGGGGGGAACCTGAAGCTTTCTTT
NA TRBJ1-6 TRBD1 TRBV19 CASSIRGPDSPLHF TGTGCCAGTAGTATCAGGGGGCCGGATTCACCCCTCCACTTT
NA TRBJ2-7 TRBD2 TRBV7-8 CASSLSTAGAGSYEQYF TGTGCCAGCAGCTTAAGTACGGCGGGAGCGGGGTCCTACGAGCAGTACTTC
NA TRBJ2-1 TRBD2 TRBV4-1 CASSQAGGDYNEQFF TGCGCCAGCAGCCAAGCGGGAGGGGATTACAATGAGCAGTTCTTC
NA TRBJ2-7 NA TRBV5-1 CASSLEPKVGYEQYF TGCGCCAGCAGCTTGGAACCGAAAGTCGGTTACGAGCAGTACTTC
NA TRBJ1-2 NA TRBV4-2 CASSPGPPGGLNYGYTF TGTGCCAGCAGCCCGGGACCTCCGGGGGGATTAAACTATGGCTACACCTTC
NA TRBJ2-1 NA TRBV25-1 CASSSVGGPYNEQFF TGTGCCAGCAGTAGTGTAGGGGGACCTTACAATGAGCAGTTCTTC
NA TRBJ1-4 NA TRBV7-9 CASSLGGMANEKLFF TGTGCCAGCAGCTTAGGCGGGATGGCTAATGAAAAACTGTTTTTT
NA TRBJ2-3 TRBD2 TRBV10-3 CAILREVGNTQYF TGTGCCATCCTGCGGGAGGTAGGGAATACGCAGTATTTT
many TRBJ2-7 TRBD1 TRBV13 CASSGGRTGGPYEQYF TGTGCCAGCAGCGGAGGAAGGACAGGGGGCCCCTACGAGCAGTACTTC
NA TRBJ1-4 NA TRBV19 CASSLSIGSNEKLFF TGTGCCAGTAGTCTATCTATCGGGTCTAATGAAAAACTGTTTTTT
NA TRBJ2-3 NA TRBV28 CASSLGGRTDTQYF TGTGCCAGCAGTTTAGGAGGGCGCACAGATACGCAGTATTTT
NA TRBJ1-6 NA TRBV5-1 CASSLLGLSPLHF TGCGCCAGCAGCTTATTGGGGCTTTCACCCCTCCACTTT
few TRBJ2-3 TRBD2 TRBV5-1 CASSSGTSGSSNTQYF TGCGCCAGCAGCAGCGGGACTAGCGGGAGTTCAAATACGCAGTATTTT
NA TRBJ1-5 TRBD1 TRBV19 CASGGTGQQPQHF TGTGCCAGTGGGGGGACAGGGCAACAGCCCCAGCATTTT
NA TRBJ2-7 TRBD2 TRBV27 CASSEAGGPLLLVYEQYF TGTGCCAGCAGTGAAGCGGGAGGGCCGCTTTTACTCGTGTACGAGCAGTACTTC
NA TRBJ2-7 NA TRBV1 CTSSQERAGTGFLGCYEQYF TGCACCAGCAGCCAAGAGAGGGCGGGGACAGGGTTCCTAGGTTGCTACGAGCAGTACTTC
NA TRBJ2-5 NA TRBV10-3 CASGGPNQAQYF TGTGCATCCGGGGGGCCAAACCAGGCCCAGTACTTC
many TRBJ2-2 NA TRBV5-1 CASSLAAGVWTGELFF TGCGCCAGCAGCTTGGCGGCAGGCGTGTGGACCGGGGAGCTGTTTTTT
once TRBJ2-3 NA TRBV7-9 CASSGRGATTDTQYF TGTGCCAGCAGCGGCCGCGGGGCTACCACAGATACGCAGTATTTT
NA TRBJ2-4 TRBD2 TRBV3-1/TRBV3-2 CASSQDLPSGSQNIQYF TGTGCCAGCAGCCAAGATCTTCCTAGCGGGAGCCAAAACATTCAGTACTTC
NA TRBJ2-7 TRBD2 TRBV5-4 CASSRLAGMHEQYF TGTGCCAGCAGCAGACTAGCGGGGATGCACGAGCAGTACTTC
NA TRBJ1-5 NA TRBV19 CASSSGRDQPQHF TGTGCCAGTAGTAGCGGGAGGGATCAGCCCCAGCATTTT
NA TRBJ2-3 TRBD2 TRBV6-5 CASSYFRLGGADTQYF TGTGCCAGCAGTTACTTCCGCCTTGGGGGGGCAGATACGCAGTATTTT
NA TRBJ2-5 TRBD2 TRBV9 CASSVGAGEKETQYF TGTGCCAGCAGCGTAGGAGCGGGAGAAAAGGAGACCCAGTACTTC
NA TRBJ1-1 NA TRBV7-8 CASRVSGLGTEAFF TGTGCCAGCCGTGTTAGCGGTCTGGGCACTGAAGCTTTCTTT
NA TRBJ2-2 TRBD2 TRBV6-2/TRBV6-3 CASSQRGVGELFF TGTGCCAGCAGTCAGCGGGGGGTCGGGGAGCTGTTTTTT
NA TRBJ2-7 TRBD2 TRBV27 CASSLSGLAGAYEQYF TGTGCCAGCAGTTTATCGGGTCTAGCGGGCGCCTACGAGCAGTACTTC
NA TRBJ1-1 TRBD1 TRBV6-5 CASRLGQLNTEAFF TGTGCCAGCAGGCTGGGACAGCTGAACACTGAAGCTTTCTTT
NA TRBJ2-5 NA TRBV27 CASSSGPGEETQYF TGTGCCAGCAGTTCCGGCCCAGGGGAAGAGACCCAGTACTTC
NA TRBJ1-1 TRBD1 TRBV5-8 CASSYYRGLVAEAFF TGTGCCAGCAGCTACTACAGGGGGCTGGTCGCTGAAGCTTTCTTT
NA TRBJ1-3 NA TRBV25-1 CASRHSDTGNTIYF TGTGCCAGCAGACACTCGGACACTGGAAACACCATATATTTT
NA TRBJ2-2 TRBD2 TRBV25-1 CASSDPGTSGGTGELFF TGTGCCAGCAGTGACCCAGGGACTAGCGGGGGCACCGGGGAGCTGTTTTTT
once TRBJ1-5 TRBD1 TRBV4-1 CASSLLFTGGGAGNQPQHF TGCGCCAGCAGCCTACTTTTTACAGGGGGAGGTGCGGGCAATCAGCCCCAGCATTTT
once TRBJ1-4 TRBD1 TRBV30 CACTPGQGFEKLFF TGTGCCTGCACTCCGGGACAGGGGTTTGAAAAACTGTTTTTT
NA TRBJ1-3 NA TRBV25-1 CASTETGSSGNTIYF TGTGCCAGCACCGAAACGGGATCCTCTGGAAACACCATATATTTT
NA TRBJ1-1 TRBD1 TRBV5-1 CASSLTGGDTEAFF TGCGCCAGCAGCCTCACAGGGGGCGACACTGAAGCTTTCTTT
NA TRBJ1-5 NA TRBV19 CASSIGVTVNQPQHF TGTGCCAGTAGTATAGGAGTAACCGTCAATCAGCCCCAGCATTTT